The clone carrying this T cell receptor beta chain came up many times. Its antigen is not known. Making the TCR beta libraries involved quantitative 5'-RACE with molecular barcodes. TCRdb re-called the 5' RACE reads with MiXCR, one entry per CDR3 protein. The sample lists about 240,000 distinct CDR3 sequences, roughly a tenth occurring once. The entry originates in a study of CD8 T cells in ankylosing spondylitis. Study-wide results and limits: A TCR beta motif made of eight highly homologous variants seemed typical of ankylosing spondylitis blood. Some of these motif variants have turned up before, in reports on reactive arthritis synovial fluid and blood.

This CDR3 region has 16 residues. J lost 5 bases, V lost 4 bases, and 12 bases had no gene match. Sequencing input: blood, either unsorted or a sorted T cell fraction (not recorded which). The receptor comes from a male donor with ankylosing spondylitis or in good health (not recorded which). The chain carries TRBV12-3 or TRBV12-4 and TRBJ2-5, with 8 bases fitting TRBD2. The CDR3 DNA follows: TGTGCCAGCAGTTCGAGGACTACCCCGGGGGGGGAGACCCAGTACTTC. Translating it yields CASSSRTTPGGETQYF.